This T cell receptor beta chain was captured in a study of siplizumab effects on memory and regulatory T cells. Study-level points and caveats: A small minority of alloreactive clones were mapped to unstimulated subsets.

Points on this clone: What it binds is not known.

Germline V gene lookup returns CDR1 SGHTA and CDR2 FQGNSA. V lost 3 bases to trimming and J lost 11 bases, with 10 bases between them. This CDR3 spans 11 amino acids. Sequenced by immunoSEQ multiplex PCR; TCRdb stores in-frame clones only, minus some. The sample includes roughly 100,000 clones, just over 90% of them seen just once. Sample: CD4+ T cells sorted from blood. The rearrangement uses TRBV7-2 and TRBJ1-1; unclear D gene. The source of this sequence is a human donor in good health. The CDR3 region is CASSFGGTAFF. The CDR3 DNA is TGTGCCAGCAGCTTTGGCGGTACGGCTTTCTTT.